This TCR beta chain was recovered during a study of T cells after yellow fever vaccination. Study context: With SMART-Seq v4 Ultra Low Input, the fractions containing low cell numbers were prepared.

Study-level points and caveats: Peak timing came faster in the weaker secondary response, day 5 versus 15.

This clonotype was seen many times. Antigen unknown. TCR cDNA, made by 5'RACE template switching, carried an added universal primer site and UMIs. In TCRdb, the 5' RACE reads were re-called with MiXCR into one record per CDR3 protein. This sample has some 300,000 distinct CDR3 sequences, with about 7.8% found just once. Between the trimmed V and J ends, which lost 0 bases and 4 bases, there was a span of 13 bases. From germline, CDR1 is LNHNV and CDR2 YYDKDF (reference sequence). The CDR3 sequence is 16 residues long. The sample consisted of PBMCs, taken roughly 46 days after the first yellow fever vaccination. The chain couples TRBV15 to TRBJ1-5; TRBD1 is a possible D gene (6 bases). The sequence was obtained from a man younger than 35 who received the YFV17D yellow fever vaccine. The CDR3 DNA follows: TGTGCCACCAGCAGAGAGGGGGGCAGGGGAAATCAGCCCCAGCATTTT. Protein product: CATSREGGRGNQPQHF.